Each of the 18 T cell receptor beta chains below was sequenced from the same sample in a study of blood T cell repertoires in COVID-19. Assay: immunoSEQ multiplex PCR; the TCRdb copy retains only in-frame clones and omits some. This sample yields about 460,000 clones, of which around nine tenths are seen a single time; around 7.9% belongs to the top ten. What was sequenced was PBMCs or T cells enriched from blood (not recorded which). The receptors here all came from a woman aged 55-75 years who had recovered from COVID-19.

The gene calls are TRBV5-5 and TRBJ2-7, with 14 bases aligning to TRBD2. The V and J ends lost 7 bases and 0 bases, in that order; junction bases with no gene match: 9. CDR3 length: 17 residues. CDR1 SGHKS and CDR2 YYEKEE come from the germline V gene (reference sequence). The CDR3 sequence: CASRTSGGPVSSYEQYV. In nucleotides, the CDR3 is TGTGCCAGCCGGACTAGCGGGGGGCCCGTAAGCTCCTACGAGCAGTACGTC.

This sequence joins TRBV7-2 and TRBJ2-1, with 8 bases matching TRBD1. The germline gives CDR1 SGHTA, CDR2 FQGNSA. The CDR3 length is 16 residues. The V gene end was trimmed by 1 base and the J gene end by 6 bases; junction bases not matched to a gene: 8. DNA of the CDR3: TGTGCCAGCAGCTTAGTGGGGACAGGCGTCGCCAATGAGCAGTTCTTC. It yields the protein CASSLVGTGVANEQFF.

The chain is built from TRBV3-1 (or the pseudogene TRBV3-2) and TRBJ1-1; 8 positions agree with TRBD1. The CDR3 totals 15 residues. The ends lost 7 bases at V and 4 bases at J; junction bases unmatched: 11. CDR1 is LGHDT and CDR2 is YNNKEL in the germline V gene (reference sequence). The CDR3 loop is CASTLGQGVGTEAFF. The CDR3 nucleotides are TGTGCCAGCACCCTAGGACAGGGCGTCGGCACTGAAGCTTTCTTT.

This clone was recorded a few times. The chain carries TRBV3-1 (or the pseudogene TRBV3-2) and TRBJ2-1; D is perhaps TRBD1 (6 bases). V lost 8 bases to trimming and J lost 9 bases, with 20 bases between them. This CDR3 region has 14 residues. Germline V gives CDR1 LGHDT, CDR2 YNNKEL (reference sequence). The CDR3 bases are TGTGCCAGCGCGCCGAATGGACAGTCATTTGAGCAGTTCTTC. Its translation: CASAPNGQSFEQFF.

The chain carries TRBV5-4 and TRBJ2-1; 10 bases line up with TRBD2. The CDR3 is made up of 17 amino acids. Losses at the gene ends were 0 bases for V and 8 bases for J; bases not matched to a gene: 11. The germline V gene has CDR1 SGHNT and CDR2 YYREEE (reference sequence). The CDR3, as DNA: TGTGCCAGCAGCTTGGAAGGTAGCGGGGGGTTGAAGGATGAGCAGTTCTTC. It specifies CASSLEGSGGLKDEQFF.

The rearrangement joins TRBV9 to TRBJ2-1; 11 bases align to TRBD2. Trimming at V came to 4 bases and at J to 0 bases, leaving 18 bases not matched to a gene. The CDR3 has 21 amino acids. From germline, CDR1 is SGDLS and CDR2 YYNGEE. DNA of the CDR3: TGTGCCAGCAGCCCACGGAACCCCGGAACTAGCGGGGGTCGCTCCTACAATGAGCAGTTCTTC. Its translation: CASSPRNPGTSGGRSYNEQFF. Using reference TRBV9 and TRBJ2-1 for the parts outside the CDR3, the full variable domain is DSGVTQTPKHLITATGQRVTLRCSPRSGDLSVYWYQQSLDQGLQFLIQYYNGEERAKGNILERFSAQQFPDLHSELNLSSLELGDSALYFCASSPRNPGTSGGRSYNEQFFGPGTRLTVL.

This chain links TRBV21-1 with TRBJ1-5. TRBV21-1 is termed a pseudogene. This CDR3 spans 15 amino acids. CDR3 protein: CASSKPLERRQPQHF. DNA for the CDR3: TGTGCCAGCAGCAAGCCTTTAGAACGGAGACAGCCCCAGCATTTT.

The chain is built from TRBV5-6 and TRBJ2-7; 7 nucleotides agree with TRBD1. Per germline, CDR1 SGHDT and CDR2 YYEEEE. The junction had 1 base not matched to a gene; V was cut back by 3 bases and J by 7 bases. The CDR3 totals 11 residues. CDR3 in amino acids: CASSWGQEQYF. For the CDR3, the DNA is TGTGCCAGCAGCTGGGGACAGGAGCAGTACTTC. The full variable domain, with the rest looked up from reference TRBV5-6 and TRBJ2-7, is DAGVTQSPTHLIKTRGQQVTLRCSPKSGHDTVSWYQQALGQGPQFIFQYYEEEERQRGNFPDRFSGHQFPNYSSELNVNALLLGDSALYLCASSWGQEQYFGPGTRLTVT.

The V gene is TRBV11-2, the J gene TRBJ1-2; D is possibly TRBD1 (5 bases). V dropped 6 bases and J dropped 4 bases, with 9 bases sitting between them. This CDR3 spans 12 amino acids. CDR1 SGHAT and CDR2 FQNNGV come from the germline V gene. For the CDR3, the DNA is TGTGCCAGCAGTAGGGGAGGCTATGGCTACACCTTC. As protein: CASSRGGYGYTF.

The chain combines TRBV6-5 with TRBJ1-1, with no clear D. Germline V CDR1 and CDR2: MNHEY, SVGAGI. Trimming shortened V by 6 bases and J by 7 bases, and 21 bases separated the two germline ends. The CDR3 length is 15 residues. The CDR3 is CASRLFRVGSFEAFF. CDR3 DNA sequence: TGTGCCAGCAGACTGTTTCGGGTCGGATCGTTTGAAGCTTTCTTT.

The CDR3 region is CASSLRGAREQFF. Here the CDR3 DNA reads TGTGCCAGCAGCTTGCGGGGGGCACGGGAGCAGTTCTTC. The chain carries TRBV5-4 and TRBJ2-1; a weak D match, TRBD2 (7 bases). This CDR3 has 13 residues. Trimming removed 1 base from V and 10 bases from J, with 12 bases in between. The germline V gene encodes CDR1 SGHNT and CDR2 YYREEE (reference sequence).

V gene TRBV7-2 combines with J gene TRBJ1-6; D might be TRBD1 (6 bases). The germline V gene has CDR1 SGHTA and CDR2 FQGNSA. The CDR3 is made up of 14 amino acids. V was trimmed by 1 base and J by 5 bases, leaving 6 bases between them. The CDR3 DNA reads TGTGCCAGCAGCTTAGACAGGGATAATTCACCCCTCCACTTT. It specifies CASSLDRDNSPLHF. The full variable domain, in which reference TRBV7-2 and TRBJ1-6 provide the parts outside the CDR3, is GAGVSQSPSNKVTEKGKDVELRCDPISGHTALYWYRQSLGQGLEFLIYFQGNSAPDKSGLPSDRFSAERTGGSVSTLTIQRTQQEDSAVYLCASSLDRDNSPLHFGNGTRLTVT.

This chain links TRBV10-3 with TRBJ1-2; 10 bases line up with TRBD1. The CDR3 is 16 amino acids. From germline, CDR1 is ENHRY and CDR2 SYGVKD. V lost 0 bases to trimming and J lost 4 bases; unmatched junction nucleotides: 5. CDR3 coding DNA: TGTGCCATCAGTGAGTCGAAGGGACAGGGGTTCTATGGCTACACCTTC. Translation gives CAISESKGQGFYGYTF.

The V call is TRBV6-5, the J call TRBJ2-1, with D perhaps matching TRBD1 (5 bases). The CDR3 has 15 residues. Germline V gene data show CDR1 as MNHEY and CDR2 as SVGAGI. V shed 8 bases and J shed 2 bases, with 16 bases lying between them. CDR3 nucleotides: TGTGCCAGCGCTCTCGGATCAGGGCCCTACAATGAGCAGTTCTTC. Amino acids: CASALGSGPYNEQFF.

DNA for the CDR3: TGTGCCAGCAAGGACCTGCGGGGGGGTAGTGAGCAGTTCTTC. Its protein is CASKDLRGGSEQFF. The chain links TRBV7-2 to TRBJ2-1; 9 bases align to TRBD2. The J segment lost 9 bases and the V segment lost 7 bases, leaving 10 bases of the junction unmatched. The CDR3 spans 14 residues. Germline V gene lookup returns CDR1 SGHTA and CDR2 FQGNSA.

In the case of this clone: The junction does not match germline at one end; this may be a read error. CDR3 bases: TGTGCCACCAGTGACCCTAGCGGGGGGACTAACACCGGGGAGCCGTTTTTT. Its translation is CATSDPSGGTNTGEPFF. V is TRBV24-1 and J is TRBJ2-2; 11 bases line up with TRBD2. The CDR3 has 17 amino acids. The germline V gene encodes CDR1 KGHDR and CDR2 SFDVKD.

V usage is TRBV19 and J usage is TRBJ1-4, with 7 positions matching TRBD1. This CDR3 contains 15 residues. V dropped 5 bases and J dropped 5; count of bases not matched to a gene: 8. Germline assignment: CDR1 LNHDA and CDR2 SQIVND (reference sequence). CDR3 nucleotides: TGTGCCAGTAGTCTACAGGGGATGGCGAATGAAAAACTGTTTTTT. Its translation is CASSLQGMANEKLFF. The complete variable domain, with remaining parts taken from reference TRBV19 and TRBJ1-4, reads DGGITQSPKYLFRKEGQNVTLSCEQNLNHDAMYWYRQDPGQGLRLIYYSQIVNDFQKGDIAEGYSVSREKKESFPLTVTSAQKNPTAFYLCASSLQGMANEKLFFGSGTQLSVL.

The CDR3 loop reads CASSLQGTGEGGAFF. DNA of the CDR3: TGCGCCAGCAGCTTGCAGGGGACAGGGGAAGGCGGAGCTTTCTTT. The chain joins TRBV5-1 to TRBJ1-1; 10 nucleotides align to TRBD1. This CDR3 contains 15 residues. Germline CDR1 SGHRS, CDR2 YFSETQ. With 1 base clipped from V and 10 bases from J, the junction kept 10 bases outside the gene matches.